These T cell receptor beta chains were read from a single sample in a study of T cells in Graves' hyperthyroidism and ophthalmopathy. MiXCR, run by TCRdb on the multiplex PCR reads, gives a single entry per CDR3 protein. The sample has 600,000 or so distinct CDR3 sequences; around 13% are singletons. Sequencing was done on a sample of blood. Every receptor here comes from a woman aged 45-65 years with Graves' ophthalmopathy. Both conserved end residues are part of each CDR3. A D gene is named only where the DNA matches it firmly. Some rows have no size entry. The others give once, few or many, or a class for an expanded clone.

TGTGCCAGCAGTGAATCGACAGGGGGCGCGTACACCGGGGAGCTGTTTTTT	CASSESTGGAYTGELFF	17	TRBD1	TRBJ2-2	many	TRBV2
TGTGCCAGCAGTTACTCTGGCAAACTTAGACTTGGAAACACCATATATTTT	CASSYSGKLRLGNTIYF	17	-	TRBJ1-3	few	TRBV6-5
TGTGCCACCAGCAGAGATGGGGCAGACAATGAGCAGTTCTTC	CATSRDGADNEQFF	14	-	TRBJ2-1	many	TRBV15
TGTGCCAGCAGTGAATACCTGGCATTGGGGACCTACGAGCAGTACTTC	CASSEYLALGTYEQYF	16	-	TRBJ2-7	many	TRBV6-1
TGCAGTGCTAGCGACAGGGCTAAACCCTATGGCTACACCTTC	CSASDRAKPYGYTF	14	TRBD1	TRBJ1-2	many	TRBV20-1
TGTGCCAGCAGCAATCTGGACAGGGGGAACACCGGGGAGCTGTTTTTT	CASSNLDRGNTGELFF	16	TRBD1	TRBJ2-2	-	TRBV3-1
TGTGCCAGCAGTTGGGCTAGCGGGAGATATGAGCAGTTCTTC	CASSWASGRYEQFF	14	TRBD2	TRBJ2-1	many	TRBV28
TGTGCCATCCGGACTCCGGCCTCCTACGAGCAGTACTTC	CAIRTPASYEQYF	13	-	TRBJ2-7	few	TRBV10-3
TGTGCCAGCAGTTCCCAATGGCGCGGTGAAAAACTGTTTTTT	CASSSQWRGEKLFF	14	-	TRBJ1-4	-	TRBV28
TGTGCCAGCTCACCAGGCCCAGGGGGAAGCACAGATACGCAGTATTTT	CASSPGPGGSTDTQYF	16	TRBD1	TRBJ2-3	-	TRBV9
TGTGCCAGCAGCCCAACAGGGGGCTTTGCCAAAAACATTCAGTACTTC	CASSPTGGFAKNIQYF	16	TRBD1	TRBJ2-4	-	TRBV7-2
TGTGCCAGCAGTCCCCCTGAGGACACAGCCTACGAGCAGTACTTC	CASSPPEDTAYEQYF	15	-	TRBJ2-7	many	TRBV6-2/TRBV6-3
TGTGCCAGCGGCACCGGGACTAGCGGGCTATACACAGATACGCAGTATTTT	CASGTGTSGLYTDTQYF	17	TRBD2	TRBJ2-3	-	TRBV12-3/TRBV12-4
TGTGCCAGCAGTTACGTGTCGGGAAATCAGCCCCAGCATTTT	CASSYVSGNQPQHF	14	-	TRBJ1-5	many	TRBV6-2/TRBV6-3
TGCGCCAGCAGCCAAGTCAGCCTAACTGGTTCCAATGAGCAGTTCTTC	CASSQVSLTGSNEQFF	16	-	TRBJ2-1	-	TRBV4-3
TGTGCCAGCAGCTTAGTTAAGGGACGGAACACCGGGGAGCTGTTTTTT	CASSLVKGRNTGELFF	16	-	TRBJ2-2	many	TRBV11-2
TGTGCCACCAGCAGAGAGACACAGGAAACCTACGAGCAGTACTTC	CATSRETQETYEQYF	15	-	TRBJ2-7	many	TRBV15